The 16 T cell receptor beta chains listed next were all sequenced from one sample in a study of early T cells in non-severe SARS-CoV-2 infection. TCRdb reanalysed the 5' RACE reads using MiXCR and keeps one entry per CDR3 protein. The sample carries about 89,000 distinct CDR3 sequences, roughly 15% recorded once. Sequencing was carried out using whole blood. The origin of the receptors is an adult who was a healthcare worker with PCR-confirmed SARS-CoV-2 infection or an uninfected control (not recorded which).

A few counts support this clonotype. The V and J genes are TRBV7-2 and TRBJ2-1; D unclear. The CDR3 sequence is 16 residues long. V lost 1 base and J lost 1, with 11 bases in between. CDR1 SGHTA and CDR2 FQGNSA come from the germline V gene. CDR3 DNA sequence: TGTGCCAGCAGCTTAGTAGTGGGTTTGTCCTACAATGAGCAGTTCTTC. It translates to CASSLVVGLSYNEQFF.

This sequence joins TRBV6-1 and TRBJ2-5; 13 bases align to TRBD2. J gave up 5 bases and V 3 bases, and 6 bases lay outside the gene matches. The length of the CDR3 is 16 residues. Germline assignment: CDR1 MNHNS and CDR2 SASEGT. The CDR3 sequence is CASSDGGLAGTETQYF. The CDR3 DNA reads TGTGCCAGCAGTGATGGGGGACTAGCGGGGACGGAGACCCAGTACTTC.

V gene TRBV10-1 combines with J gene TRBJ2-2, with D tentatively TRBD2 (6 bases). Germline V CDR1 and CDR2: WNHNN, SYGVQD (reference sequence). This CDR3 is built from 14 residues. Trimming stripped 2 bases from V and 8 bases from J, with 12 bases between. As DNA, the CDR3 is TGCGCCAGCAGTGAGAACGGGGGAACAGGGGAGCTGTTTTTT. Amino acids: CASSENGGTGELFF.

V usage is TRBV5-1 and J usage is TRBJ1-2; D perhaps matches TRBD1 (6 bases). Trimming took off 1 base at V and 2 bases at J, with 9 bases between the two ends. CDR3 length: 14 amino acids. CDR1 and CDR2 (germline): SGHRS, YFSETQ. The CDR3 spells CASSLRQGNYGYTF. CDR3 nucleotide sequence: TGCGCCAGCAGCTTGAGGCAGGGGAACTATGGCTACACCTTC.

This CDR3 is CASTLRLASTGELFF. The CDR3 DNA sequence: TGTGCCAGCACGCTCCGGCTAGCGAGCACCGGGGAGCTGTTTTTT. The chain couples TRBV2 to TRBJ2-2, with D possibly being TRBD2 (6 bases). The CDR3 length is 15 residues. Trimming took off 7 bases at V and 4 bases at J, with 16 bases between the two ends. CDR1 and CDR2 from the germline V gene are SNHLY and FYNNEI. Looking up the rest from reference TRBV2 and TRBJ2-2 gives the full variable domain: EPEVTQTPSHQVTQMGQEVILRCVPISNHLYFYWYRQILGQKVEFLVSFYNNEISEKSEIFDDQFSVERPDGSNFTLKIRSTKLEDSAMYFCASTLRLASTGELFFGEGSRLTVL.

The V gene is TRBV12-3 or TRBV12-4, the J gene TRBJ1-6; D is uncertain. V was shortened by 5 bases and J by 7 bases, with 12 bases between the two germline ends. The CDR3 length is 14 residues. CDR3 DNA: TGTGCCAGCAGTAGGCAGGTTGAGAATTCACCCCTCCACTTT. This gives the protein CASSRQVENSPLHF.

This clonotype showed up just a few times. The J gene is TRBJ1-1, the V gene TRBV20-1; D is undetermined. The CDR3 extends over 14 amino acids. V was trimmed by 1 base and J by 11 bases, leaving 20 bases between them. The germline V gene encodes CDR1 DFQATT and CDR2 SNEGSKA (reference sequence). Here the CDR3 reads CSARGSAIPELAFF. CDR3 nucleotide sequence: TGCAGTGCTAGAGGTTCGGCGATCCCTGAATTGGCTTTCTTT.

The sample holds many counts of this clonotype. The rearrangement joins TRBV5-6 to TRBJ2-1, with a possible D match to TRBD1 (6 bases). Between the trimmed V and J ends, which lost 2 bases and 0 bases, there was a span of 9 bases. The CDR3 consists of 15 residues. Germline values: CDR1 SGHDT, CDR2 YYEEEE. The CDR3 coding sequence is TGTGCCAGCAGCTTTGGACAGAGCTCCTACAATGAGCAGTTCTTC. Protein sequence: CASSFGQSSYNEQFF.

CDR3: CASSPDRAPSYEQYV. CDR3 DNA sequence: TGTGCCAGCAGCCCCGACAGGGCTCCCTCCTACGAGCAGTACGTC. The J gene is TRBJ2-7, the V gene TRBV11-3; 7 bases are shared with TRBD1. V lost 5 bases to trimming and J lost 0 bases; unmatched junction nucleotides: 7. CDR3 length: 15 residues. Germline V CDR1 and CDR2: SGHNT, YENEEA.

In its sample, this clonotype was seen a few times. This rearrangement joins TRBV11-1 to TRBJ2-5; D perhaps matches TRBD1 (5 bases). Germline assignment: CDR1 SGHAT and CDR2 FQDESV (reference sequence). V gave up 4 bases and J gave up 2 bases, with 8 bases separating them. The CDR3 is 13 amino acids. The CDR3 loop is CASSWGRQETQYF. The CDR3 nucleotides are TGTGCCAGCAGCTGGGGCAGGCAAGAGACCCAGTACTTC.

The chain combines TRBV10-3 with TRBJ2-5; 7 bases fit TRBD2. CDR3 length equals 15 residues. Trimming at V came to 4 bases and at J to 2 bases, leaving 7 bases not matched to a gene. Germline V gene lookup returns CDR1 ENHRY and CDR2 SYGVKD. CDR3 bases: TGTGCCATCAGTGGAGGGCTAGCGGTACAAGAGACCCAGTACTTC. Its protein product is CAISGGLAVQETQYF.

This clonotype was recorded at least ten times. V gene TRBV10-3 combines with J gene TRBJ1-2, with 11 nucleotides matching TRBD1. The V gene end was trimmed by 7 bases and the J gene end by 2 bases; junction bases not matched to a gene: 6. The CDR3 runs to 15 residues. CDR1 ENHRY and CDR2 SYGVKD come from the germline V gene. As DNA, the CDR3 is TGTGCCATCACCGGGGGACAGGGGGAAAACTATGGCTACACCTTC. Protein product: CAITGGQGENYGYTF.

The rearrangement joins TRBV29-1 to TRBJ2-7; 10 nucleotides agree with TRBD1. Germline V gene data show CDR1 as SQVTM and CDR2 as ANQGSEA. V lost 7 bases to trimming and J lost 4 bases; unmatched junction nucleotides: 10. The CDR3 length is 14 residues. The CDR3 coding sequence is TGCAGCGCGACAAGACAGGGGGCGAGATACGAGCAGTACGTC. Protein product: CSATRQGARYEQYV.

This clonotype occurred many times. The chain's CDR3 is CASSLGTVSTDTQYF. CDR3 in DNA: TGTGCCAGCAGCTTGGGGACGGTCAGCACAGATACGCAGTATTTT. The gene calls are TRBV5-5 and TRBJ2-3; no firm D call. The V end was cut by 0 bases, the J end by 0 bases, with 8 bases between. The CDR3 extends over 15 amino acids. Germline CDR1 is SGHKS and CDR2 is YYEKEE (reference sequence).

The chain couples TRBV12-3 or TRBV12-4 to TRBJ1-1, with D possibly matching TRBD1 (6 bases). Trimming pared 5 bases from V and 3 bases from J, leaving 13 bases between. This CDR3 has 14 amino acids. The CDR3 sequence: CASSALQGYTEAFF. The CDR3 DNA is TGTGCCAGCAGTGCCCTGCAGGGGTACACTGAAGCTTTCTTT.

The J gene is TRBJ2-3, the V gene TRBV9, with unresolved D. V lost 1 base and J 6 bases, leaving 12 bases between the germline ends. The CDR3 extends over 14 amino acids. Germline values: CDR1 SGDLS, CDR2 YYNGEE. The CDR3 coding sequence is TGTGCCAGCAGCGTACCCCCCCAAGAGGATACGCAGTATTTT. Protein: CASSVPPQEDTQYF.